The T cell receptor (beta chain) described here comes from a study of beta chain features in type 1 diabetes. Overall study results and limits: For cells with high TCR expression, cDNA sequencing could yield over-representation. Fewer junction insertions and more nucleotide deletions appeared in type 1 diabetes patients. All four CD4+ subsets from Type 1 diabetes patients carried moderately but significantly shorter TCRB CDR3s.

Between the trimmed V and J ends, which lost 1 base and 0 bases, there was a span of 7 bases. CDR1 is KGHSH and CDR2 is LQKENI in the germline V gene. This CDR3 is built from 16 residues. Concerning this clone: Its antigen is as yet unknown.

One heparinised draw, averaging around 120 mL, was taken per donor. CD45RO/CCR7/CD25/CD127/CD95/CD27 separated CD4+ naive, central memory, regulatory and stem cell-like memory cells by sorting. Every bit of the isolated RNA underwent reverse transcription, so sequencing read expressed TCRB transcripts. Libraries were prepared by immunoSEQ multiplex PCR; TCRdb keeps only in-frame clonotypes and omits some of them. The sample includes roughly 340,000 clones, roughly 13% of them seen just once. The sequence was obtained from a woman in her late teens or twenties with type 1 diabetes. What was sequenced was naive CD4+ T cells from blood. The chain links TRBV18 to TRBJ2-6; D not resolved. CDR3 amino acids: CASSPLADSGANVLTF. As DNA, the CDR3 is TGTGCCAGCTCACCACTAGCAGACTCTGGGGCCAACGTCCTGACTTTC.